This is a list of T cell receptor beta chains from one sample in a study of blood T cell repertoires in COVID-19. The method was immunoSEQ multiplex PCR; TCRdb's version includes in-frame clones alone and lacks a portion of them. The sample consists of about 440,000 clones, 90% of them appearing once. The sample was PBMCs or T cells enriched from blood (not recorded which). Source of these receptors: a man between 18 and 29 years old who had recovered from COVID-19. CDR3s include the opening cysteine and the closing phenylalanine or tryptophan. The D gene is left open where the match is weak. Clone size appears in some rows only: once, few, many, or a class for an expanded clone.

j_gene	v_gene	d_gene	abundance	CDR3aa	CDR3nt
TRBJ2-7	TRBV5-1	NA	NA	CASSLPFSRDGGYEQYF	TGCGCCAGCAGCTTACCCTTTTCCCGGGACGGGGGTTACGAGCAGTACTTC
TRBJ1-2	TRBV28	TRBD1	NA	CASSFSATGYYGYTF	TGTGCCAGCAGTTTCTCCGCGACAGGGTACTATGGCTACACCTTC
TRBJ2-3	TRBV13	NA	NA	CASSPGEGTDTQYF	TGTGCCAGCAGCCCGGGAGAGGGTACGGATACGCAGTATTTT
TRBJ1-5	TRBV10-3	NA	NA	CAISESQGMDQPQHF	TGTGCCATCAGTGAATCACAGGGTATGGATCAGCCCCAGCATTTT
TRBJ2-7	TRBV5-1	TRBD1	NA	CASSLRSSGGSYEQYF	TGCGCCAGCAGCTTGCGTTCGTCAGGGGGCTCCTACGAGCAGTACTTC
TRBJ1-4	TRBV11-1	NA	NA	CASSLRGRGTNEKLFF	TGTGCCAGCAGCTTACGAGGGAGAGGAACTAATGAAAAACTGTTTTTT
TRBJ2-7	TRBV20-1	TRBD1	NA	CSASYPERTGVYEQYF	TGCAGTGCTAGTTATCCCGAACGGACAGGGGTCTACGAGCAGTACTTC
TRBJ1-2	TRBV18	NA	NA	CASSTLGGPYGYTF	TGTGCCAGCTCAACACTGGGGGGGCCTTATGGCTACACCTTC
TRBJ1-1	TRBV19	NA	NA	CASGAEAFF	TGTGCCAGTGGAGCTGAAGCTTTCTTT
TRBJ1-5	TRBV19	TRBD1	NA	CASSISQGSNQPQHF	TGTGCCAGTAGTATCTCACAGGGGAGCAATCAGCCCCAGCATTTT
TRBJ1-1	TRBV7-9	NA	NA	CASSLPPRNTEAFF	TGTGCCAGCAGCTTACCCCCTAGGAACACTGAAGCTTTCTTT
TRBJ1-6	TRBV5-1	NA	NA	CASSLDRVSNSPLHF	TGCGCCAGCAGCTTGGACCGGGTCTCTAATTCACCCCTCCACTTT
TRBJ2-5	TRBV5-8	TRBD2	once	CATSKALAGETQYF	TGTGCCACCTCAAAAGCCTTAGCGGGAGAGACCCAGTACTTC
TRBJ2-7	TRBV25-1	TRBD1	NA	CASSDRSGTGTHEQYF	TGTGCCAGCAGTGATCGCTCCGGGACAGGGACCCACGAGCAGTACTTC
TRBJ1-5	TRBV27	NA	NA	CASRGGLRGLDSNQPQHF	TGTGCCAGCAGGGGCGGCTTGCGGGGGCTGGATAGCAATCAGCCCCAGCATTTT
TRBJ1-5	TRBV19	NA	NA	CASSSRISNQPQHF	TGTGCCAGTAGTTCCAGGATTAGCAATCAGCCCCAGCATTTT
TRBJ1-1	TRBV2	NA	NA	CASSSLRGNTEAFF	TGTGCCAGCAGTTCACTCAGGGGGAACACTGAAGCTTTCTTT
TRBJ2-7	TRBV5-1	TRBD1	NA	CASSQIGTGYEQYF	TGCGCCAGCAGCCAGATCGGGACAGGGTACGAGCAGTACTTC
TRBJ2-2	TRBV7-2	NA	once	CASSSYTGELFF	TGTGCCAGCAGCTCCTACACCGGGGAGCTGTTTTTT
TRBJ2-1	TRBV12-5	NA	once	CASGFLESNGIDNEQFF	TGTGCTAGTGGTTTCCTGGAGTCTAACGGAATAGACAATGAGCAGTTCTTC
TRBJ1-4	TRBV28	TRBD1	NA	CASSSKGQARREKLFF	TGTGCCAGCAGTTCGAAGGGACAGGCCCGCCGTGAAAAACTGTTTTTT
TRBJ1-5	TRBV28	NA	NA	CASRGQIKDNQPQHF	TGTGCCAGCAGGGGACAAATCAAAGACAATCAGCCCCAGCATTTT
TRBJ2-1	TRBV6-5	NA	NA	CASFLDKYNEQFF	TGTGCCAGCTTTCTGGACAAATACAATGAGCAGTTCTTC
TRBJ1-1	TRBV19	NA	NA	CASSTVKLEAFF	TGTGCCAGTAGTACCGTCAAGCTTGAAGCTTTCTTT
TRBJ1-3	TRBV30	NA	NA	CAWSVRQRISGNTIYF	TGTGCCTGGAGTGTCCGACAGCGCATCTCTGGAAACACCATATATTTT
TRBJ2-5	TRBV6-5	NA	NA	CASQKLETQYF	TGTGCCAGCCAGAAGTTGGAGACCCAGTACTTC
TRBJ2-1	TRBV7-8	NA	once	CASSLVTAGELGEQFF	TGTGCCAGCAGCTTAGTAACGGCAGGGGAATTGGGTGAGCAGTTCTTC
TRBJ2-7	TRBV11-2	TRBD1	once	CASSGTAHYEQYF	TGTGCCAGCTCGGGGACAGCCCACTACGAGCAGTACTTC
TRBJ2-7	TRBV11-2	NA	NA	CASSSTGNRREQYF	TGTGCCAGCAGCTCCACCGGGAACCGAAGGGAGCAGTACTTC
TRBJ1-1	TRBV18	NA	NA	CASSPQRNTEAFF	TGTGCCAGCTCACCACAGAGGAACACTGAAGCTTTCTTT
TRBJ2-1	TRBV5-6	TRBD1	NA	CASSLSGGGNEQFF	TGTGCCAGCAGCTTATCAGGGGGTGGGAATGAGCAGTTCTTC
TRBJ1-3	TRBV4-1	NA	NA	CASSQIQGSAGNTIYF	TGCGCCAGCAGCCAGATACAGGGTTCGGCTGGAAACACCATATATTTT
TRBJ2-7	TRBV6-5	TRBD2	NA	CASSYSGGRRKYF	TGTGCCAGCAGTTACTCGGGCGGGAGGAGGAAGTACTTC
TRBJ1-6	TRBV5-1	NA	NA	CASSLGGSYNSPLHF	TGCGCCAGCAGCTTGGGTGGCTCTTATAATTCACCCCTCCACTTT
TRBJ2-7	TRBV27	TRBD2	NA	CASSTSGRDYDRTYEQYF	TGTGCCAGCAGTACTAGCGGGAGGGACTACGATAGGACCTACGAGCAGTACTTC
TRBJ1-1	TRBV7-9	TRBD1	NA	CASSLGTANTEAFF	TGTGCCAGCAGCCTAGGGACAGCGAACACTGAAGCTTTCTTT
TRBJ2-5	TRBV13	TRBD1	NA	CASSGGRTGILETQYF	TGTGCCAGCAGTGGGGGTAGGACAGGGATCCTGGAGACCCAGTACTTC
TRBJ2-5	TRBV4-1	NA	NA	CASSQENERQETQYF	TGCGCCAGCAGCCAAGAGAACGAGCGGCAAGAGACCCAGTACTTC
TRBJ2-2	TRBV20-1	TRBD2	NA	CSASHSGKNTGELFF	TGCAGTGCTAGTCATAGCGGGAAGAACACCGGGGAGCTGTTTTTT
TRBJ1-1	TRBV6-2/TRBV6-3	TRBD1	NA	CASSPGQGLNTEAFF	TGTGCCAGCAGCCCCGGACAGGGTCTGAACACTGAAGCTTTCTTT
TRBJ2-3	TRBV7-3	NA	NA	CASSHVNRLTDTQYF	TGTGCCAGCAGCCATGTAAACAGGCTCACAGATACGCAGTATTTT
TRBJ1-6	TRBV25-1	NA	NA	CASTRNLPGNSPLHF	TGTGCCAGCACCCGAAACTTGCCGGGTAATTCACCCCTCCACTTT
TRBJ2-2	TRBV6-1	NA	NA	CASSEGRPYTGELFF	TGTGCCAGCAGTGAGGGCAGGCCTTACACCGGGGAGCTGTTTTTT
TRBJ1-2	TRBV6-6	TRBD1	few	CASSPRGTVNVADGYTF	TGTGCCAGCAGTCCCCGCGGGACAGTGAACGTAGCCGATGGCTACACCTTC
TRBJ1-2	TRBV6-5	TRBD1	NA	CASSIRDRGLGYTF	TGTGCCAGCAGTATCCGGGACAGGGGGCTTGGCTACACCTTC
TRBJ2-1	TRBV18	NA	NA	CASSPDSNNEQFF	TGTGCCAGCTCACCCGACAGCAACAATGAGCAGTTCTTC
TRBJ1-2	TRBV18	NA	NA	CASSPESRVGYTF	TGTGCCAGCTCACCAGAGTCTCGTGTTGGCTACACCTTC
TRBJ2-1	TRBV4-2	NA	NA	CASSQDRNRAQGEQFF	TGTGCCAGCAGCCAAGATCGTAACCGGGCCCAGGGTGAGCAGTTCTTC
TRBJ1-1	TRBV7-3	NA	NA	CASSPTQSGNAFF	TGTGCCAGCAGCCCCACCCAGTCGGGAAATGCTTTCTTT
TRBJ2-2	TRBV19	NA	NA	CASRPGKTGELFF	TGTGCCAGTAGGCCAGGGAAGACCGGGGAGCTGTTTTTT
TRBJ1-5	TRBV5-5	NA	NA	CASSPGGIQAQPQHF	TGTGCCAGCAGCCCTGGTGGGATACAGGCTCAGCCCCAGCATTTT